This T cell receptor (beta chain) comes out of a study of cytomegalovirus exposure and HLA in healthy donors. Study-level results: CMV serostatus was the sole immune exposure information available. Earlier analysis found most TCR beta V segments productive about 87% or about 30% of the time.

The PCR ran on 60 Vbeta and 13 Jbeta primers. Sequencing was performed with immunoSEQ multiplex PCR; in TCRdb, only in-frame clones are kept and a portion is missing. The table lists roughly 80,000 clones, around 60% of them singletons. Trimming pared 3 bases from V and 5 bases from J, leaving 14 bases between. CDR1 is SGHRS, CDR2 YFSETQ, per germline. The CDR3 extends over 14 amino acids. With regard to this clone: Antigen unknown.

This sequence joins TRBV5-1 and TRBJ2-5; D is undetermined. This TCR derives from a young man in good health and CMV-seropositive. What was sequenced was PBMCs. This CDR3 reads CASSSGPTAETQYF. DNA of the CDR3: TGCGCCAGCAGCTCGGGTCCCACGGCCGAGACCCAGTACTTC.